The 2 T cell receptor beta chains below come from one sample, sequenced in a study of T-cell memory formation after mild COVID-19. TCRdb re-derived calls from the 5' RACE reads in MiXCR, one entry per CDR3 protein. The sample consists of fewer than 650,000 distinct CDR3 sequences, less than 25% of them appearing once. The sample was PBMCs or a T cell subset sorted from them (not recorded which). The receptors were sampled from an adult woman who had mild COVID-19 (a few samples of this study predate the infection). Cell type and time point are not known.

This clonotype was seen a handful of times. This chain joins TRBV7-3 and TRBJ2-3; 9 bases match TRBD1. CDR3 length: 16 amino acids. Germline V gene sequence: CDR1 SGHTA, CDR2 FQGTGA. V lost 4 bases, J lost 1 base, and 6 bases stayed unmatched. In DNA, the CDR3 is TGTGCCAGCAGCTCCACAGGGGGCCTCGGCACAGATACGCAGTATTTT. Protein sequence: CASSSTGGLGTDTQYF.

The chain links TRBV12-3 or TRBV12-4 to TRBJ1-1; D gene unclear. This CDR3 contains 14 residues. The V and J ends lost 8 bases and 4 bases respectively, with 17 bases between them. CDR3 protein: CASAPAWGGTEAFF. The CDR3 bases are TGTGCCAGCGCCCCGGCGTGGGGAGGCACTGAAGCTTTCTTT.